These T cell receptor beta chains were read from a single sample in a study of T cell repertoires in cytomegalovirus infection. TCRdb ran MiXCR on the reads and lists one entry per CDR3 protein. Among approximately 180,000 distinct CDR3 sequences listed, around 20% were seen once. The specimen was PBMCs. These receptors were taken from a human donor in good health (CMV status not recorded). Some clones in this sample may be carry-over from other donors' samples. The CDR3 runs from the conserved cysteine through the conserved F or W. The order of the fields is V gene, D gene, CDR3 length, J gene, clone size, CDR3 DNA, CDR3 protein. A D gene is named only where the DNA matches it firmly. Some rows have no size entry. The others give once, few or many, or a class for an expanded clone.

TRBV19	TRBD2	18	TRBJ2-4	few	TGTGCCAGTAGTATGGGACTAGCGGTGGCCTTAACCAAAAACATTCAGTACTTC	CASSMGLAVALTKNIQYF
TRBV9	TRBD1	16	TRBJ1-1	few	TGTGCCAGCAGCGGGTCCCGGGACAGGGGGAGCACTGAAGCTTTCTTT	CASSGSRDRGSTEAFF
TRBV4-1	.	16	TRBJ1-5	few	TGCGCCAGCAGCGTGTTCGAAGGGTCCCTCAATCAGCCCCAGCATTTT	CASSVFEGSLNQPQHF
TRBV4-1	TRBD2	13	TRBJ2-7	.	TGCGCCAGCAGCCATGGGGAGGGCTACGAGCAGTACTTC	CASSHGEGYEQYF
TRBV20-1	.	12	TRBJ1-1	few	TGCAGTACCACGCGTATGAACACTGAAGCTTTCTTT	CSTTRMNTEAFF
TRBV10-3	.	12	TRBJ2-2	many	TGTGCCATCAGCCGACTACCCGGGGAGCTGTTTTTT	CAISRLPGELFF
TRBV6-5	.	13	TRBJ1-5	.	TGTGCCAGCAGTTATAGGGAAGATCAGCCCCAGCATTTT	CASSYREDQPQHF
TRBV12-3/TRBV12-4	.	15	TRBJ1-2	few	TGTGCCAGCAGTTTCGACTTGGGACGGGGATATGGCTACACCTTC	CASSFDLGRGYGYTF
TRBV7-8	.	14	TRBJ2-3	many	TGTGCCAGCAGAAGGGGGATGTACACAGATACGCAGTATTTT	CASRRGMYTDTQYF
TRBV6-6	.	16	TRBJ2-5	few	TGTGCCAGCAGTTACTCGGGGGAGGACAGGAAAGAGACCCAGTACTTC	CASSYSGEDRKETQYF
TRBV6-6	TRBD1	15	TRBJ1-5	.	TGTGCCAGCAGAACAGGGGATAATAGCAATCAGCCCCAGCATTTT	CASRTGDNSNQPQHF
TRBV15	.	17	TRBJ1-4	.	TGTGCCACCAGCAGGGGAAAGGGACGGGCAACTAATGAAAAACTGTTTTTT	CATSRGKGRATNEKLFF
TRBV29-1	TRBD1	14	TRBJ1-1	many	TGCAGCGTTGAAAGTGGACAGGGGGACACTGAAGCTTTCTTT	CSVESGQGDTEAFF
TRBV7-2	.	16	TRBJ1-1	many	TGTGCCAGCAGCCTACGAGATCGAAGGGAGAACACTGAAGCTTTCTTT	CASSLRDRRENTEAFF
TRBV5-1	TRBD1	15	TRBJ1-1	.	TGCGCCAGCAGCTCCCCGCCCGGACAGGGGACTGAAGCTTTCTTT	CASSSPPGQGTEAFF
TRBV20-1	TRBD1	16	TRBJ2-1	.	TGCAGTGCTTCCCGGGACAGTTTAGGTTTGGGCAATGAGCAGTTCTTC	CSASRDSLGLGNEQFF
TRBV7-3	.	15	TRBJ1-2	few	TGTGCCAGCAGCTTAAATCCAGGGGAGCGCGATGGCTACACCTTC	CASSLNPGERDGYTF
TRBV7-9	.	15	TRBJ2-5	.	TGTGCCAGCAGCCCCCTTCCGGCCGGGGCAGAGACCCAGTACTTC	CASSPLPAGAETQYF
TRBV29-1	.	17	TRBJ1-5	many	TGCAGCGTTGGTTACTTGCCGGAGTTCTATAGCAATCAGCCCCAGCATTTT	CSVGYLPEFYSNQPQHF
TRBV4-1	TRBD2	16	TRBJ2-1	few	TGCGCCAGCAGCCAGCCCCATAGCGGGAGGGCCAATGAGCAGTTCTTC	CASSQPHSGRANEQFF
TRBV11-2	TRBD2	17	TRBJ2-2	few	TGTGCCAGCAGCCTGCTCCCATCTAGCGGAGGCACCGGGGAGCTGTTTTTT	CASSLLPSSGGTGELFF
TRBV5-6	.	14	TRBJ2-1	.	TGTGCCAGCAGCTTATACATGACCTACAATGAGCAGTTCTTC	CASSLYMTYNEQFF
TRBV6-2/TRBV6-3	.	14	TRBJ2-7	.	TGTGCCAGCAGTTACTCTGGCCGGTCCGGCGAGCAGTACTTC	CASSYSGRSGEQYF
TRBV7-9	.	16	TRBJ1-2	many	TGTGCCAGCAGCTTAATCAGTTTGAGTCCTAACTATGGCTACACCTTC	CASSLISLSPNYGYTF
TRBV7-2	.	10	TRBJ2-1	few	TGTGCCAGCAGCTTAGGCGGGCAGTTCTTC	CASSLGGQFF
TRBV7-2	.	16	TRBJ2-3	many	TGTGCCAGCAGCGAAAAAAAGAAGGCTAGAGGAGATACGCAGTATTTT	CASSEKKKARGDTQYF
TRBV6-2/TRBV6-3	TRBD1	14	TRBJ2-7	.	TGTGCCAGCAGGCGAACCGGGACAGACTACGAGCAGTACTTC	CASRRTGTDYEQYF
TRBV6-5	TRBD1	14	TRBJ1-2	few	TGTGCCAGCAGGAGGGGACAGGGTGACTATGGCTACACCTTC	CASRRGQGDYGYTF
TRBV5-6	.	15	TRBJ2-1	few	TGTGCCAGTCAGCTTTTCCAGGGGTCCTACAATGAGCAGTTCTTC	CASQLFQGSYNEQFF
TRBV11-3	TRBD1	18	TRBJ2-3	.	TGTGCCAGCAGCTTAGGGGACAGGGGGCGCACAGCCACAGATACGCAGTATTTT	CASSLGDRGRTATDTQYF
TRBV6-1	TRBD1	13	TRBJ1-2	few	TGTGCCAGCAGACATCAGGGGGGGTATGGCTACACCTTC	CASRHQGGYGYTF
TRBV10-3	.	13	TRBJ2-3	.	TGTGCCATCAGAACCGAAGTGGGAGATACGCAGTATTTT	CAIRTEVGDTQYF
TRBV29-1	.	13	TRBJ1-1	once	TGCGGCGTTGGGGCCACCCTTTACACTGAAGCTTTCTTT	CGVGATLYTEAFF
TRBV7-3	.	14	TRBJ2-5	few	TGTGCCAGCAGCTTAAGTAGCGAGGGAGAGACCCAGTACTTC	CASSLSSEGETQYF
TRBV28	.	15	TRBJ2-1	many	TGTGCCAGCAGTTTTCCCGGGACGTCCTACAATGAGCAGTTCTTC	CASSFPGTSYNEQFF
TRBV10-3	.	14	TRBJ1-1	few	TGTGCCATCAGCCAACAGGGACTGAACACTGAAGCTTTCTTT	CAISQQGLNTEAFF
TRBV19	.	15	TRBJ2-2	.	TGTGCCAGTAGCAACATAAAACGTATGATCGGGGAGCTGTTTTTT	CASSNIKRMIGELFF
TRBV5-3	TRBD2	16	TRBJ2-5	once	TGTGCCAGCAGCTCTCGGAGCGGGGTAGAGCTGGAGACCCAGAACTTC	CASSSRSGVELETQNF
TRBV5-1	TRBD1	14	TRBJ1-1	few	TGCGCCAGCAGCTTGTCACAGGGGGCTACTGAAGCTTTCTTT	CASSLSQGATEAFF
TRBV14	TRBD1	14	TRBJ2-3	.	TGTGCCAGAAGCCAAGATTGGACAGGAGATACGCAGTATTTT	CARSQDWTGDTQYF
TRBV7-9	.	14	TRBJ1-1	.	TGTGCCAGCGCCGCTGAAGGGGCTATCACTGAAGCTTTCTTT	CASAAEGAITEAFF
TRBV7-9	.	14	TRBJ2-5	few	TGTGCCAGCAGCCCACCTAGGGGCCCGGAGACCCAGTACTTC	CASSPPRGPETQYF
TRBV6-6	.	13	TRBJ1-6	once	TGTGCCAGCAGCGGACCCGGGGATTCACCCCTCCACTTT	CASSGPGDSPLHF
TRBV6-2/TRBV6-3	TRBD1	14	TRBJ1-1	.	TGTGCCAGCAGTTGGACAGGGTTGGGCACTGAAGCTTTCTTT	CASSWTGLGTEAFF
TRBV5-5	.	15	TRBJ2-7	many	TGTGCCAGCAGTCCAACAGGGAGGGCCTCCTACGAGCAGTACTTC	CASSPTGRASYEQYF